This T cell receptor beta chain is from a study of blood T cell repertoires in COVID-19. As for the study in general: The cDNA or gDNA used as material had been derived from T cells, B-cell-depleted T cells, or PBMCs.

The V end was cut by 5 bases, the J end by 8 bases, with 12 bases between. The germline V gene encodes CDR1 SGHAT and CDR2 FQNNGV. The CDR3 length is 13 residues. Clones were read by immunoSEQ multiplex PCR, and TCRdb kept only the in-frame ones, dropping some. The sample includes some 66,000 clones, 82% of them seen just once. The sequenced sample consisted of peripheral blood. The chain combines TRBV11-2 with TRBJ1-4, with D possibly TRBD1 on 6 matching bases. The TCR was taken from a man aged 55 to 70 with acute or convalescent COVID-19. CDR3 nucleotide sequence: TGTGCCAGCAGCAATCGCCAGGGGGAAAAACTGTTTTTT. Its protein product is CASSNRQGEKLFF.